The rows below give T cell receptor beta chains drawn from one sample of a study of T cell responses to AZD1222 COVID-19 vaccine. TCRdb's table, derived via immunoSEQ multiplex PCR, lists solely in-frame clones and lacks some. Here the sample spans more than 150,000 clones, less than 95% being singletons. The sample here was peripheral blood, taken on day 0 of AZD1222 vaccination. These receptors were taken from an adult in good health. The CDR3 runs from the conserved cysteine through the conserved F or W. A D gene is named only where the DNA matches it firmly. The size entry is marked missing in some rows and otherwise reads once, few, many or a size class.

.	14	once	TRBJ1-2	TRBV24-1	CATSEGRGNYGYTF	TGTGCCACCAGCGAGGGACGGGGGAACTATGGCTACACCTTC
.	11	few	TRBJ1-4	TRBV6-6	CATKRGEKLFF	TGTGCCACCAAGAGGGGGGAAAAACTGTTTTTT
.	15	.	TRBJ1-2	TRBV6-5	CASHQNLEGNYGYTF	TGTGCCAGCCACCAAAACTTGGAGGGGAACTATGGCTACACCTTC
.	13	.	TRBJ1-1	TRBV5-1	CASRPAPGTEAFF	TGCGCCAGCAGACCGGCCCCGGGGACTGAAGCTTTCTTT
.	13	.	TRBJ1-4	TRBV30	CAWSVGDNEKLFF	TGTGCCTGGAGTGTGGGGGATAATGAAAAACTGTTTTTT
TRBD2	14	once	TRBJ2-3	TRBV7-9	CASSTSDSTDTQYF	TGTGCCAGCAGCACTAGCGATAGCACAGATACGCAGTATTTT
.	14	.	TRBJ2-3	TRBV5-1	CASSFSSLTDTQYF	TGCGCCAGCAGCTTTAGCTCCCTCACAGATACGCAGTATTTT
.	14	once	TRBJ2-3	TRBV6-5	CASSQQGITDTQYF	TGTGCCAGCAGCCAACAGGGCATAACAGATACGCAGTATTTT
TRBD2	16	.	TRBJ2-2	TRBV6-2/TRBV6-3	CASSSSGSGNTGELFF	TGTGCCAGCAGTTCTAGCGGGAGTGGCAACACCGGGGAGCTGTTTTTT
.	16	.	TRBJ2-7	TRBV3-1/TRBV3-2	CASSQVFSNLTYEQYF	TGTGCCAGCAGCCAAGTGTTCAGCAATCTCACCTACGAGCAGTACTTC
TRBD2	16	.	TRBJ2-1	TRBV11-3	CASASGGLAGDSEQFF	TGTGCCAGCGCCTCGGGAGGGCTAGCGGGAGACAGTGAGCAGTTCTTC
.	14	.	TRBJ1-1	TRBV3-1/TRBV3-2	CASSQQAMNTEAFF	TGTGCCAGCAGCCAACAGGCCATGAACACTGAAGCTTTCTTT
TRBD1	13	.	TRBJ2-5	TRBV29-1	CSVDSTGPETQYF	TGCAGCGTTGATTCGACAGGGCCTGAGACCCAGTACTTC
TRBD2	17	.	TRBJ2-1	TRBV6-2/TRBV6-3	CASSYFVLAGEENEQFF	TGTGCCAGCAGTTACTTCGTCCTAGCGGGAGAAGAGAATGAGCAGTTCTTC
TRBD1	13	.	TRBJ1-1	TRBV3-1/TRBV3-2	CASSDRVLTEAFF	TGTGCCAGCAGCGACAGGGTTCTCACTGAAGCTTTCTTT
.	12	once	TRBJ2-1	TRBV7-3	CASSRGDRVQFF	TGTGCCAGCAGCCGAGGGGACCGGGTGCAGTTCTTC
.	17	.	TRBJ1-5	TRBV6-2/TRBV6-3	CASSLSPARRLNQPQHF	TGTGCCAGCAGCCTAAGTCCGGCTAGAAGGCTAAATCAGCCCCAGCATTTT
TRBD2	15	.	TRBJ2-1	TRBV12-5	CASGGKAGVKNEQFF	TGTGCTAGTGGTGGTAAAGCGGGAGTCAAGAATGAGCAGTTCTTC
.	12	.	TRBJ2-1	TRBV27	CASSTRPNEQFF	TGTGCCAGCAGTACCCGTCCCAATGAGCAGTTCTTC
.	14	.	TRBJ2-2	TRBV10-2	CASRRAANTGELFF	TGCGCCAGCAGGAGGGCAGCGAACACCGGGGAGCTGTTTTTT
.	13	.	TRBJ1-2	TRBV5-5	CASSLAVGNGYTF	TGTGCCAGCAGCTTGGCCGTGGGAAATGGCTACACCTTC
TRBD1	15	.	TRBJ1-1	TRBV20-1	CSASQGQGVNTEAFF	TGCAGTGCTAGTCAGGGGCAGGGGGTCAACACTGAAGCTTTCTTT
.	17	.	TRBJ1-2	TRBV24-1	CATSDEGSPEANYGYTF	TGTGCCACCAGTGACGAAGGAAGCCCTGAGGCTAACTATGGCTACACCTTC
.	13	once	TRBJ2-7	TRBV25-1	CASSVAGRGEQYF	TGTGCCAGCAGTGTGGCAGGGAGAGGGGAGCAGTACTTC
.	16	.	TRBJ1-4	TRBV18	CASSPANPNRGEKLFF	TGTGCCAGCTCACCAGCTAACCCGAACCGGGGTGAAAAACTGTTTTTT
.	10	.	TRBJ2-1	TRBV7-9	CASSANEQFF	TGTGCCAGTAGCGCCAATGAGCAGTTCTTC
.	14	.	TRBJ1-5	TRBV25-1	CASSEGTYTQPQHF	TGTGCCAGCAGTGAGGGGACCTACACGCAGCCCCAGCATTTT
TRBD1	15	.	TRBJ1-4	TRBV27	CASTRQGGTNEKLFF	TGTGCCAGCACTCGACAGGGGGGGACTAATGAAAAACTGTTTTTT
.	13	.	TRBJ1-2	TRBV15	CATSRGRNYGYTF	TGTGCCACCAGCAGAGGACGGAACTATGGCTACACCTTC
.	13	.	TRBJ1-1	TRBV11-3	CASSLQLNTEAFF	TGTGCCAGCAGCTTACAGCTGAACACTGAAGCTTTCTTT
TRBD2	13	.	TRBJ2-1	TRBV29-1	CSVGTSGRGEQFF	TGCAGCGTTGGGACTAGCGGGAGAGGTGAGCAGTTCTTC
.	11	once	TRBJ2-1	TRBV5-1	CASSQGIEQFF	TGCGCCAGCAGTCAGGGGATTGAGCAGTTCTTC
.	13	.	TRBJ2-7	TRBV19	CASSTGGWYEQYF	TGTGCCAGTAGTACTGGAGGGTGGTACGAGCAGTACTTC
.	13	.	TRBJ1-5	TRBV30	CAWGRGGNQPQHF	TGTGCCTGGGGGCGTGGGGGCAATCAGCCCCAGCATTTT
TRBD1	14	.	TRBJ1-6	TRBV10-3	CAISLTGGDSPLHF	TGTGCCATCAGTCTTACAGGGGGGGATTCACCCCTCCACTTT
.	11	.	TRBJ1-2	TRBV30	CAWATVEGYTF	TGTGCCTGGGCGACCGTGGAGGGCTACACCTTC
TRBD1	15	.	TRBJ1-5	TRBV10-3	CAISMTGAGNQPQHF	TGTGCCATCAGTATGACAGGGGCGGGCAATCAGCCCCAGCATTTT
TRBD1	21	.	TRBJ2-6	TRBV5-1	CASSYSGRRQGVSSGANVLTF	TGCGCCAGCAGCTACTCTGGTCGCAGGCAGGGGGTCTCCTCTGGGGCCAACGTCCTGACTTTC
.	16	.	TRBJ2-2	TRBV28	CASSPTGPSVSGELFF	TGTGCCAGCAGTCCGACCGGACCGTCTGTATCCGGGGAGCTGTTTTTT
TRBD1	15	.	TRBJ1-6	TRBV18	CASSPPGQANSPLHF	TGTGCCAGCTCACCTCCCGGACAGGCGAATTCACCCCTCCACTTT
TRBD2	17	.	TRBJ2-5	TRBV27	CASRSPGTSGREETQYF	TGTGCCAGCAGGTCCCCGGGGACTAGCGGGAGGGAAGAGACCCAGTACTTC
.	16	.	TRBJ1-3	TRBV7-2	CASSLSGAPLGNTIYF	TGTGCCAGCAGCTTATCGGGGGCTCCACTCGGAAACACCATATATTTT
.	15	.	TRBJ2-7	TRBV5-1	CASSLGSEGRYEQYF	TGCGCCAGCAGCTTGGGCTCCGAGGGCCGCTACGAGCAGTACTTC
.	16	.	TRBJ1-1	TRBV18	CASSPLEQIMNTEAFF	TGTGCCAGCTCACCACTGGAACAGATCATGAACACTGAAGCTTTCTTT
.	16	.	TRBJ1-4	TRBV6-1	CASSEDLGSTNEKLFF	TGTGCCAGCAGTGAAGACCTAGGGTCAACTAATGAAAAACTGTTTTTT
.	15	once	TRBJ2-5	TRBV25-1	CASSEFQGGVETQYF	TGTGCCAGCAGTGAATTTCAGGGTGGGGTGGAGACCCAGTACTTC
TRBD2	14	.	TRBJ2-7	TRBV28	CASSSPSGSDEQYF	TGTGCCAGCAGTTCCCCTAGCGGGAGCGACGAGCAGTACTTC
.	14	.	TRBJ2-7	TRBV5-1	CASSLPGTAYEQYF	TGCGCCAGCAGCTTGCCAGGGACCGCCTACGAGCAGTACTTC
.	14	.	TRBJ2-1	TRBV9	CASSSGLAAGEQFF	TGTGCCAGCAGCTCCGGACTGGCCGCGGGTGAGCAGTTCTTC
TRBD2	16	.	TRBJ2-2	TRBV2	CASTSSGRAGAGELFF	TGTGCCAGCACATCTAGCGGGAGGGCCGGGGCCGGGGAGCTGTTTTTT
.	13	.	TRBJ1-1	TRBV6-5	CASSSGRRTEAFF	TGTGCCAGCAGTTCAGGGCGGCGCACTGAAGCTTTCTTT
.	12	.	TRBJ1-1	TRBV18	CASSPTRLEAFF	TGTGCCAGCTCACCAACCCGGCTTGAAGCTTTCTTT
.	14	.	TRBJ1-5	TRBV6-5	CASRGRSPNQPQHF	TGTGCCAGCAGAGGACGTAGCCCGAATCAGCCCCAGCATTTT
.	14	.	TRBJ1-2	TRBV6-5	CASRADESRYGYTF	TGTGCCAGCAGGGCCGACGAAAGCCGCTATGGCTACACCTTC